The 23 T cell receptor beta chains below come from one sample, sequenced in a study of CD8 T cells in ankylosing spondylitis. Study-level points and caveats: Seemingly characteristic of ankylosing spondylitis blood was a TCR beta motif consisting of under ten highly homologous variants.

MiXCR, run by TCRdb on the 5' RACE reads, gives a single entry per CDR3 protein. This table holds about 450,000 distinct CDR3 sequences, about 25% found once. These receptors have no known antigen. Sequencing was performed on blood, either unsorted or a sorted T cell fraction (not recorded which). The receptor set was obtained from a male donor with ankylosing spondylitis.

This rearrangement joins TRBV5-1 to TRBJ2-3, with D possibly being TRBD2 (6 bases). CDR3 size: 16 residues. Germline V gives CDR1 SGHRS, CDR2 YFSETQ. Trimming shortened V by 2 bases and J by 4 bases, and 17 bases separated the two germline ends. CDR3 nucleotide sequence: TGCGCCAGCAGCTTTCGAGAGGAGGGTTGGGCAGATACGCAGTATTTT. This gives the protein CASSFREEGWADTQYF.

This clonotype was detected only a few times. The chain couples TRBV5-1 to TRBJ2-7; 8 bases agree with TRBD2. V lost 4 bases, J lost 3 bases, and 9 bases stayed unmatched. CDR1 and CDR2 (germline): SGHRS, YFSETQ. The CDR3 extends over 15 amino acids. The CDR3 region is CASSGAPGTSYEQYF. In DNA, the CDR3 is TGCGCCAGCAGCGGCGCGCCCGGGACTAGCTACGAGCAGTACTTC.

The rearrangement uses TRBV15 and TRBJ1-5, with 7 positions matching TRBD1. Per the germline V gene, CDR1 is LNHNV and CDR2 is YYDKDF (reference sequence). This CDR3 spans 15 amino acids. With V trimmed by 0 bases and J by 3 bases, 2 bases remained unmatched. The CDR3 is CATSREQGHNQPQHF. The CDR3, as DNA: TGTGCCACCAGCAGAGAACAGGGGCACAATCAGCCCCAGCATTTT.

This clonotype occurred a few times. The rearrangement links TRBV4-2 to TRBJ2-5, with 9 bases that match TRBD2. The CDR3 consists of 17 residues. The germline V gene has CDR1 LGHNA and CDR2 YNFKEQ. With 0 bases clipped from V and 3 bases from J, the junction kept 8 bases outside the gene matches. The CDR3 sequence is CASSQDGSGSGEETQYF. The CDR3 DNA reads as TGTGCCAGCAGCCAAGATGGTAGCGGGAGTGGGGAAGAGACCCAGTACTTC.

The chain recombines TRBV7-2 with TRBJ1-1; 10 bases match TRBD1. The CDR3 contains 14 residues. The V and J ends lost 5 bases and 11 bases, in that order; junction bases with no gene match: 11. From germline, CDR1 is SGHTA and CDR2 FQGNSA. CDR3 bases: TGTGCCAGCAGCCCCCCGGGACAGGGGTGGTTGGCTTTCTTT. Its translation is CASSPPGQGWLAFF.

V and J are TRBV6-5 and TRBJ2-5; D is unclear. The CDR3 spans 12 residues. Between the trimmed V and J ends, which lost 7 bases and 2 bases, there was a span of 8 bases. From germline, CDR1 is MNHEY and CDR2 SVGAGI. This CDR3 reads CASKDGQETQYF. In DNA form, the CDR3 reads TGTGCCAGCAAGGACGGACAAGAGACCCAGTACTTC.

J is TRBJ2-7 and V is TRBV27; 9 nucleotides line up with TRBD1. Germline CDR1 MNHEY, CDR2 SMNVEV (reference sequence). V dropped 2 bases and J dropped 4; count of bases not matched to a gene: 6. The CDR3 covers 15 residues. The CDR3 DNA follows: TGTGCCAGCAGTTTACGGGGGACAGGGCGGTACGAGCAGTACTTC. Its translation: CASSLRGTGRYEQYF.

This clonotype was detected a few times. The chain employs TRBV12-3 or TRBV12-4 and TRBJ1-2; D is uncertain. V was cut by 5 bases and J by 4 bases, with 14 bases left in between. The CDR3 contains 14 residues. CDR3 residues: CASSPRVASYGYTF. The CDR3 nucleotides are TGTGCCAGCAGTCCACGGGTCGCTTCCTATGGCTACACCTTC.

A few counts support this clonotype. In nucleotides, the CDR3 is TGCGCCAGCAGCCCGGACAATCCCATATATAGCAATCAGCCCCAGCATTTT. Residues: CASSPDNPIYSNQPQHF. The genes are TRBV4-1 and TRBJ1-5, with TRBD1 as a possible D gene (5 bases). Germline lookup yields CDR1 MGHRA and CDR2 YSYEKL. V shed 4 bases and J shed 0 bases, with 16 bases lying between them. The CDR3 sequence is 17 residues long.

This clonotype was counted many times. The chain employs TRBV7-2 and TRBJ2-7, with TRBD2 matching over 10 bases. The V gene's germline CDR1 is SGHTA and CDR2 FQGNSA. Trimming at V came to 1 base and at J to 7 bases, leaving 7 bases not matched to a gene. The CDR3 is made up of 15 amino acids. The CDR3 DNA reads as TGTGCCAGCAGCTTAGGGACTAGCGGACAAGGGGAGCAGTACGTC. Residues: CASSLGTSGQGEQYV.

This clonotype showed up many times. The chain links TRBV24-1 to TRBJ2-1, with TRBD2 identical over 8 bases. With 9 bases clipped from V and 5 bases from J, the junction kept 5 bases outside the gene matches. This CDR3 region has 13 residues. In germline, CDR1 is KGHDR, CDR2 SFDVKD. The CDR3 DNA follows: TGTGCCACCCGTAGCGGGGTCAACAATGAGCAGTTCTTC. The encoded protein is CATRSGVNNEQFF.

The V and J genes are TRBV5-1 and TRBJ2-3; no clear D. Trimming pared 4 bases from V and 2 bases from J, leaving 11 bases between. CDR1 is SGHRS and CDR2 is YFSETQ in the germline V gene. The CDR3 has 14 amino acids. The CDR3 DNA reads as TGCGCCAGCAGCCATCCGGCCCTCACAGATACGCAGTATTTT. Residues: CASSHPALTDTQYF.

The table lists this clonotype with many counts. This rearrangement joins TRBV5-1 to TRBJ2-1; 11 positions agree with TRBD2. V was clipped by 5 bases and J by 2 bases; unmatched bases: 6. There are 16 residues in the CDR3. Germline V lookup: CDR1 SGHRS, CDR2 YFSETQ. The CDR3 DNA reads TGCGCCAGCAGGGTTCCGGGACTAGCGGCCTACAATGAGCAGTTCTTC. This sequence encodes CASRVPGLAAYNEQFF.

This clonotype was counted between two and nine times. The V call is TRBV10-1, the J call TRBJ1-1; D remains unclear. Trimming pared 2 bases from V and 4 bases from J, leaving 11 bases between. CDR3 length: 14 residues. Germline V CDR1 and CDR2: WNHNN, SYGVQD (reference sequence). CDR3 amino acids: CASSERPWGTEAFF. The CDR3 DNA reads as TGCGCCAGCAGTGAGCGACCATGGGGCACTGAAGCTTTCTTT.

The rearrangement uses TRBV7-9 and TRBJ2-3; 7 bases map to TRBD2. The germline CDR1 and CDR2 sequences are SEHNR and FQNEAQ (reference sequence). J was trimmed by 4 bases and V by 5 bases; bases with no gene match: 6. The CDR3 has 14 residues. The CDR3 DNA reads TGTGCCAGCAGCCCGGGGGGAACCCCAGATACGCAGTATTTT. The encoded protein is CASSPGGTPDTQYF. Supplemented by reference TRBV7-9 and TRBJ2-3, the full variable domain reads DTGVSQNPRHKITKRGQNVTFRCDPISEHNRLYWYRQTLGQGPEFLTYFQNEAQLEKSRLLSDRFSAERPKGSFSTLEIQRTEQGDSAMYLCASSPGGTPDTQYFGPGTRLTVL.

The V gene is TRBV7-9, the J gene TRBJ1-5, with D possibly matching TRBD1 (5 bases). CDR1 is SEHNR and CDR2 is FQNEAQ in the germline V gene (reference sequence). The CDR3 has 13 amino acids. V was cut by 6 bases and J by 5 bases, with 11 bases left in between. CDR3 nucleotides: TGTGCCAGCAGTCAGGGCCTGGATCAGCCCCAGCATTTT. This translates into CASSQGLDQPQHF.

The table lists this clonotype with a few counts. This chain connects TRBV20-1 to TRBJ2-1; weak D call: TRBD2 (6 bases). Trimming took off 0 bases at V and 0 bases at J, with 9 bases between the two ends. The CDR3 consists of 15 residues. The germline gives CDR1 DFQATT, CDR2 SNEGSKA (reference sequence). The CDR3 spells CSAREFGGSYNEQFF. Here the CDR3 DNA reads TGCAGTGCTAGAGAATTCGGGGGCTCCTACAATGAGCAGTTCTTC.

V is TRBV11-2 and J is TRBJ1-2, with D possibly TRBD1 on 5 matching bases. There are 15 residues in the CDR3. CDR1 and CDR2 (germline): SGHAT, FQNNGV. Between the trimmed V and J ends, which lost 5 bases and 2 bases, there was a span of 15 bases. The CDR3 bases are TGTGCCAGCAGCCCCGGGGCGGCGGAGAACTATGGCTACACCTTC. It is translated as CASSPGAAENYGYTF.

In this sample, this clonotype turned up a few times. The chain carries TRBV7-9 and TRBJ1-4; D unresolved. The V gene lost 8 bases and the J gene lost 6 bases, with 19 bases spanning the gap. Germline V gene lookup returns CDR1 SEHNR and CDR2 FQNEAQ (reference sequence). This CDR3 has 15 amino acids. The CDR3 loop reads CASRLLRKGYEKLFF. CDR3 DNA: TGTGCCAGCCGCCTGTTAAGGAAGGGTTATGAAAAACTGTTTTTT.

A few counts support this clonotype. The genes are TRBV5-6 and TRBJ1-1; TRBD1 matches 9 bases. Trimming at V came to 6 bases and at J to 10 bases, leaving 7 bases not matched to a gene. Germline loops: CDR1 SGHDT, CDR2 YYEEEE. The CDR3 contains 12 residues. CDR3 DNA sequence: TGTGCCAGCACCCTTAGGGGACAGGGAGCTTTCTTT. This translates into CASTLRGQGAFF.

The CDR3 reads CASSQVQASGINEQFF. CDR3 coding DNA: TGTGCCAGCAGCCAAGTACAGGCTAGCGGGATCAATGAGCAGTTCTTC. The chain is built from TRBV4-2 and TRBJ2-1, with 9 bases lining up with TRBD2. The V gene's germline CDR1 is LGHNA and CDR2 YNFKEQ. The CDR3 consists of 16 residues. V was clipped by 1 base and J by 6 bases; unmatched bases: 7.

This clonotype was seen a handful of times. The chain is built from TRBV5-1 and TRBJ2-7; 11 bases map to TRBD2. The CDR3 spans 19 residues. Per germline, CDR1 SGHRS and CDR2 YFSETQ. Trimming at V came to 5 bases and at J to 1 base, leaving 17 bases not matched to a gene. CDR3 loop: CASRTANGLAGQDSYEQYF. The DNA of the CDR3 is TGCGCCAGCAGGACCGCAAACGGACTAGCGGGTCAGGATTCCTACGAGCAGTACTTC. Filled out from reference TRBV5-1 and TRBJ2-7, the complete variable domain reads KAGVTQTPRYLIKTRGQQVTLSCSPISGHRSVSWYQQTPGQGLQFLFEYFSETQRNKGNFPGRFSGRQFSNSRSEMNVSTLELGDSALYLCASRTANGLAGQDSYEQYFGPGTRLTVT.

The chain combines TRBV12-3 or TRBV12-4 with TRBJ2-1; tentative D call: TRBD1 (11 bases). This CDR3 spans 21 amino acids. Between the trimmed V and J ends, which lost 3 bases and 4 bases, there was a span of 31 bases. CDR3 sequence: CASSLPDRGLAGVRSYNEQFF. The CDR3 DNA sequence: TGTGCCAGCAGTTTGCCGGACAGGGGGCTAGCGGGAGTTCGCTCATACAATGAGCAGTTCTTC.